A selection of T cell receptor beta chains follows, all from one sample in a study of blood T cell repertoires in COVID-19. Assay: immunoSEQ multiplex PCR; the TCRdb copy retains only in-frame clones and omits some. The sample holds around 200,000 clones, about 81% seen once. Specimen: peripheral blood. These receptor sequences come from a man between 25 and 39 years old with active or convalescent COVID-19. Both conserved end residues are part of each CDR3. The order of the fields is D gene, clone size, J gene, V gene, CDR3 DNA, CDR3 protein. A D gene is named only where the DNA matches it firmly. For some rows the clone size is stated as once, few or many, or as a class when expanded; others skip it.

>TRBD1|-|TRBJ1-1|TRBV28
TGTGCCAGCAGAAACAGGGGAGGCACTGAAGCTTTCTTT
CASRNRGGTEAFF
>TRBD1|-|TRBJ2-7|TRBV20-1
TGCAGTGCGGGACAGGCCTACGAGCAGTACTTC
CSAGQAYEQYF
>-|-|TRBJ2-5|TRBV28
TGTGCCAGCAGCTCCCCGGGGAGTGGAGAGACCCAGTACTTC
CASSSPGSGETQYF
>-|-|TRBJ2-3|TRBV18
TGTGCCAGCTCACCACCGGGCCTAGCCAACACAGATACGCAGTATTTT
CASSPPGLANTDTQYF
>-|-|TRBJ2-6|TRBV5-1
TGCGCCAGCAGCTTGGCCCAGGGATCTGGGGCCAACGTCCTGACTTTC
CASSLAQGSGANVLTF
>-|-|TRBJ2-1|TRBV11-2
TGTGCCAGCAGCTCGATCCGGGATGAGCAGTTCTTC
CASSSIRDEQFF
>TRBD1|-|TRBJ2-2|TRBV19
TGTGCCAGTAGTACCATCGACAGGGTGAAGGGTGCCGGGGAGCTGTTTTTT
CASSTIDRVKGAGELFF
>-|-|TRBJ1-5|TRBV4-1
TGCGCCAGCAGCCAAGTAGGCAATCAGCCCCAGCATTTT
CASSQVGNQPQHF
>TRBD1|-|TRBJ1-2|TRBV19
TGTGCCAGTATTCTCAACCGGGACAGGACAACCTCTAACTATGGCTACACCTTC
CASILNRDRTTSNYGYTF
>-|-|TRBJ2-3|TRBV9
TGTGCCAGCAGCGTAGACTTGGAGAGGCCCGCAGATACGCAGTATTTT
CASSVDLERPADTQYF
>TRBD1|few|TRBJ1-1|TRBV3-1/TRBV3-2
TGTGCCACCGGGACAGGGATGAACACTGAAGCTTTCTTT
CATGTGMNTEAFF
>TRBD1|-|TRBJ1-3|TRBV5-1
TGCGCCAGCAGCTTGGCCGGCAGGGGGCAAGGAAACACCATATATTTT
CASSLAGRGQGNTIYF
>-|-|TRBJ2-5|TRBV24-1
TGTGCCACCAGCCCCTCGGTAGGGGCGGAGACCCAGTACTTC
CATSPSVGAETQYF
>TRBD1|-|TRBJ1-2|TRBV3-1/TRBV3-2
TGTGCCAGTAGACAGGGGCGGGGTGGCTACACCTTC
CASRQGRGGYTF
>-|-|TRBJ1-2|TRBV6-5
TGTGCCAGCAGTTACCCCGGACAGATCGGTGGCTACACCTTC
CASSYPGQIGGYTF
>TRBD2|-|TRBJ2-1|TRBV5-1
TGCGCCACCAAAGCCGGGACTAGCGTATCAGGTGAGCAGTTCTTC
CATKAGTSVSGEQFF
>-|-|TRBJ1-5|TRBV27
TGTGCCAGCAGTTTACGGGGGGGGCTCCCGAATCAGCCCCAGCATTTT
CASSLRGGLPNQPQHF
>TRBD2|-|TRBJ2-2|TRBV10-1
TGCGCCAGCAGTGTTACTAGCGGGGTTCACACCGGGGAGCTGTTTTTT
CASSVTSGVHTGELFF
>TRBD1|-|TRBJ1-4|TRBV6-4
TGTGCCAGCATTGGGACAGGGAATGAAAAACTGTTTTTT
CASIGTGNEKLFF
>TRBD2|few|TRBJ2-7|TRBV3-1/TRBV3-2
TGTGCCAGCAGCCAATCTATCGGGAGGAACGAGCAGTACTTC
CASSQSIGRNEQYF
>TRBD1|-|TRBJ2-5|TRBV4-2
TGTGCCAGCAGCTCCGACAGGGGGCTAGAGACCCAGTACTTC
CASSSDRGLETQYF
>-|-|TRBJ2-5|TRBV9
TGTGCCAGCAGCGGGGACGGAGGGCAAGAGACCCAGTACTTC
CASSGDGGQETQYF